Included here is one T cell receptor (beta chain) sequence, with context. The CDR3 totals 15 residues. Per the germline V gene, CDR1 is MNHNS and CDR2 is SASEGT. V dropped 6 bases and J dropped 4; count of bases not matched to a gene: 11. This record belongs to a study of response to subunit inactivated influenza vaccine. TCRdb independently ran MiXCR on the RT-PCR reads; one entry per CDR3 protein. In the table there are roughly 500,000 distinct CDR3 sequences, more than 15% of which are singletons. This clonotype was obtained from a man aged 50-75 years who received an inactivated influenza vaccine. The chain uses TRBV6-1 and TRBJ1-2, with 7 bases aligning to TRBD1. Sequencing used CD4+ T cells sorted from PBMCs, obtained less than 30 months after vaccination. The CDR3 nucleotides read TGTGCCAGCAGGCCGGACAGGAATCTTGCCTATGGCTACACCTTC. Translated: CASRPDRNLAYGYTF.